This T cell receptor beta chain was captured by sequencing in a study of blood T cell repertoires in COVID-19. Study information: Researchers got acute and convalescent COVID-19 samples from the United States, Italy and Spain. Sources were T cells, B-cell-depleted T cells, or PBMCs; the material itself was cDNA or gDNA.

This clone has a single count. Authors' processing steps: How many nucleated cells were present was estimated from reference gene primer amplification. Method: immunoSEQ multiplex PCR; TCRdb's copy keeps in-frame clones and lacks some. V and J calls and clone size are those listed in that table; D and trimming were worked out from the DNA. The sample carries under 250,000 clones, about 78% recorded once. The germline CDR1 and CDR2 sequences are MNHEY and SVGAGI. The length of the CDR3 is 16 residues. V dropped 2 bases and J dropped 0 bases, with 11 bases sitting between them. This receptor was taken from a woman between 65 and 79 years old with acute or convalescent COVID-19. Input material: peripheral blood. The rearrangement links TRBV6-5 to TRBJ2-1, with D possibly matching TRBD2 (6 bases). The CDR3 DNA is TGTGCCAGCAGTTACAACCGGGGGAGCTCCTACAATGAGCAGTTCTTC. Its translation is CASSYNRGSSYNEQFF.